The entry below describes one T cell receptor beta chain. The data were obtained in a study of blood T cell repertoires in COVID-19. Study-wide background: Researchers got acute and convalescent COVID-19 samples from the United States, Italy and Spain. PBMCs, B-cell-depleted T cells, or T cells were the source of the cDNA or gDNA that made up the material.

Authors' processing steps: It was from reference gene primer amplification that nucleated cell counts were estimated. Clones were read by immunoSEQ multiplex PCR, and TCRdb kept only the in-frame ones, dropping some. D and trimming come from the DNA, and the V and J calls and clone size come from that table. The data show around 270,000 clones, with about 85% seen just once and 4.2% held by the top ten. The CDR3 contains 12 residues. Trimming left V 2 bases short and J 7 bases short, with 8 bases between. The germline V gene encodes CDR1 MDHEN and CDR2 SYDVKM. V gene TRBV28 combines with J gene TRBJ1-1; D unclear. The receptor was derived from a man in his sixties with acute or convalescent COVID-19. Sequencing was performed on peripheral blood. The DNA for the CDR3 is TGTGCCAGCAGTTTAGCAACTATTGAAGCTTTCTTT. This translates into CASSLATIEAFF.